These 17 T cell receptor beta chains were all obtained from the same sample, sequenced in a study of shared clonotypes between healthy human individuals (dated by TCRdb to the early 2020s). Library generation was performed with the immunoSEQ multiplex PCR assay. TCRdb provides this immuneACCESS table in a form limited to in-frame rearrangements. Some clones are lacking; in checked studies, under half of them reflect an unresolved V gene, and why the rest are absent is not known. For this sample there are roughly 2.2 million clones; about 90% appear just once. Together, the top ten hold approximately 0.39% of the sample. The sequenced sample was naive CD4+ T cells from PBMCs. This specimen's cell subset or site label, interpreted: CD45RA+ positively selected. These receptors were collected from a man aged 18-30 years in good health. Some clones in this sample may be carry-over from other donors' samples.

The chain employs TRBV6-5 and TRBJ2-7, with a weak D call TRBD1 (6 bases). The V gene's germline CDR1 is MNHEY and CDR2 SVGAGI. The CDR3 is 14 amino acids. V lost 0 bases and J lost 4, with 10 bases in between. The CDR3 spells CASSYSPTGYEQYF. In DNA form, the CDR3 reads TGTGCCAGCAGTTACTCCCCAACAGGGTACGAGCAGTACTTC.

The J gene is TRBJ1-1, the V gene TRBV19; D is ambiguous. The ends were cut back, 1 base at V and 0 bases at J, with 9 bases in the middle. CDR1 and CDR2 from the germline V gene are LNHDA and SQIVND (reference sequence). The CDR3 runs to 15 residues. The CDR3 protein is CASSIVRGMNTEAFF. As DNA, the CDR3 is TGTGCCAGTAGTATAGTCCGGGGTATGAACACTGAAGCTTTCTTT.

CDR3 DNA: TGTGCCAGCAGCCACCGGCCTCGGGGGGAGGAATGTTACGAGCAGTACTTC. It yields the protein CASSHRPRGEECYEQYF. V usage is TRBV4-2 and J usage is TRBJ2-7; 7 nucleotides match TRBD2. Germline V gene lookup returns CDR1 LGHNA and CDR2 YNFKEQ. The ends lost 3 bases at V and 4 bases at J; junction bases unmatched: 15. This CDR3 contains 17 residues.

V gene TRBV5-5 combines with J gene TRBJ2-1; 11 bases line up with TRBD2. V was clipped by 4 bases and J by 6 bases; unmatched bases: 12. CDR1 is SGHKS and CDR2 is YYEKEE in the germline V gene (reference sequence). The CDR3 contains 17 residues. This chain's CDR3 is CASSPVARGLAANEQFF. As DNA, the CDR3 is TGTGCCAGCAGCCCAGTAGCCCGGGGACTAGCGGCCAATGAGCAGTTCTTC.

The chain combines TRBV19 with TRBJ2-7, with 8 bases that match TRBD1. The CDR3 runs to 14 residues. CDR1 and CDR2 from the germline V gene are LNHDA and SQIVND (reference sequence). Trimming cost V 6 bases and J 7 bases; bases outside gene matches: 11. CDR3 in amino acids: CASSRDRNMGEQYF. CDR3 in DNA: TGTGCCAGTAGCCGGGACAGGAACATGGGAGAGCAGTACTTC.

The gene calls are TRBV7-9 and TRBJ2-1; possibly TRBD2 for D (6 bases). This CDR3 spans 16 amino acids. The ends were cut back, 5 bases at V and 0 bases at J, with 14 bases in the middle. Germline V gene sequence: CDR1 SEHNR, CDR2 FQNEAQ (reference sequence). CDR3 DNA sequence: TGTGCCAGCAGCACCGTAGCGGTCGGCTCCTACAATGAGCAGTTCTTC. Amino acids: CASSTVAVGSYNEQFF.

The rearrangement uses TRBV7-9 and TRBJ2-7; 7 bases are a match to TRBD2. V gave up 2 bases and J gave up 7 bases; unmatched junction bases: 11. Germline V gene data show CDR1 as SEHNR and CDR2 as FQNEAQ (reference sequence). The CDR3 totals 15 residues. The CDR3 nucleotides read TGTGCCAGCAGCTTAAAGGGACTACCTCTGGAGGAGCAGTACTTC. This codes for CASSLKGLPLEEQYF. The full variable domain, its missing parts supplied by reference TRBV7-9 and TRBJ2-7, is DTGVSQNPRHKITKRGQNVTFRCDPISEHNRLYWYRQTLGQGPEFLTYFQNEAQLEKSRLLSDRFSAERPKGSFSTLEIQRTEQGDSAMYLCASSLKGLPLEEQYFGPGTRLTVT.

The chain employs TRBV7-2 and TRBJ1-1; 7 bases are a match to TRBD1. Germline CDR1 reads SGHTA; CDR2 reads FQGNSA. The CDR3 spans 14 residues. With V trimmed by 5 bases and J by 5 bases, 8 bases remained unmatched. The DNA of the CDR3 is TGTGCCAGCAGCCCGACAGGGATTGATACTGAAGCTTTCTTT. Its protein product is CASSPTGIDTEAFF.

The chain joins TRBV10-1 to TRBJ2-3; 7 bases line up with TRBD2. V was pared by 5 bases and J by 1 base, with 6 bases of the junction left unmatched. The CDR3 is 15 residues long. From germline, CDR1 is WNHNN and CDR2 SYGVQD (reference sequence). CDR3 residues: CASSSQGGGTDTQYF. In DNA form, the CDR3 reads TGCGCCAGCAGTTCCCAGGGAGGGGGCACAGATACGCAGTATTTT.

The chain uses TRBV19 and TRBJ2-5, with 12 positions matching TRBD1. The J segment lost 6 bases and the V segment lost 3 bases, leaving 8 bases of the junction unmatched. CDR1 and CDR2 from the germline V gene are LNHDA and SQIVND (reference sequence). The CDR3 spans 16 residues. The CDR3: CASSMTGTGGRKTQYF. CDR3 DNA sequence: TGTGCCAGTAGTATGACGGGGACAGGGGGCAGGAAGACCCAGTACTTC.

The chain has TRBV28 and TRBJ2-1; 7 nucleotides line up with TRBD1. The ends lost 5 bases at V and 5 bases at J; junction bases unmatched: 6. The CDR3 covers 14 residues. In germline, CDR1 is MDHEN, CDR2 SYDVKM. The CDR3: CASSTPGQNNEQFF. The CDR3 coding sequence is TGTGCCAGCAGTACTCCGGGACAGAACAATGAGCAGTTCTTC.

This chain connects TRBV21-1 to TRBJ1-1; no DNA check was done on the table's D call, TRBD1. TRBV21-1 is a listed pseudogene. This CDR3 is built from 13 residues. The DNA of the CDR3 is TGTGCCAGCCCGGGACACCCGAACACTGAAGCTTTCTTT. It yields the protein CASPGHPNTEAFF.

The V call is TRBV28, the J call TRBJ2-1; D possibly corresponds to TRBD1 (5 bases). The ends were cut back, 3 bases at V and 5 bases at J, with 14 bases in the middle. This CDR3 region has 15 residues. Germline values: CDR1 MDHEN, CDR2 SYDVKM. The CDR3 loop is CASSFVWGEHNEQFF. CDR3 DNA: TGTGCCAGCAGTTTTGTCTGGGGCGAACACAATGAGCAGTTCTTC.

In DNA, the CDR3 is TGTGCCAGCAGTCCCAGGGTCCAACAGGGATACATGAACACTGAAGCTTTCTTT. This gives the protein CASSPRVQQGYMNTEAFF. The chain uses TRBV27 and TRBJ1-1, with TRBD1 as a possible D gene (6 bases). This CDR3 is 18 amino acids long. Germline CDR1 and CDR2: MNHEY and SMNVEV (reference sequence). Trimming pared 5 bases from V and 0 bases from J, leaving 22 bases between.

The V gene is TRBV28, the J gene TRBJ1-1; D is perhaps TRBD1 (6 bases). The CDR3 is made up of 13 amino acids. The germline V and J ends were trimmed by 10 bases and 3 bases, with 15 bases remaining between them. Germline CDR1 and CDR2: MDHEN and SYDVKM. Here the CDR3 DNA reads TGTGCCACCCGGGAGACAGGCTACACTGAAGCTTTCTTT. Its protein product is CATRETGYTEAFF. The full variable domain, with the rest looked up from reference TRBV28 and TRBJ1-1, is DVKVTQSSRYLVKRTGEKVFLECVQDMDHENMFWYRQDPGLGLRLIYFSYDVKMKEKGDIPEGYSVSREKKERFSLILESASTNQTSMYLCATRETGYTEAFFGQGTRLTVV.

The chain combines TRBV7-9 with TRBJ1-1, with D possibly TRBD1 on 5 matching bases. CDR1 and CDR2 from the germline V gene are SEHNR and FQNEAQ (reference sequence). This CDR3 is built from 17 residues. The V and J ends lost 1 base and 6 bases respectively, with 21 bases between them. The CDR3 protein is CASSLDVGLGGSAEAFF. The CDR3 DNA sequence: TGTGCCAGCAGCTTAGATGTGGGACTTGGGGGGTCGGCTGAAGCTTTCTTT.

The chain has TRBV23-1 and TRBJ2-2, with TRBD1 as a possible D gene (6 bases). TRBV23-1 is annotated as an ORF whose role is uncertain. The V end was cut by 2 bases, the J end by 6 bases, with 16 bases between. The CDR3 runs 16 residues. The DNA for the CDR3 is TGCGCCAGCAGTCAACCCGTGAGGGGGTACCCCGGGGAGCTGTTTTTT. Translated, it gives CASSQPVRGYPGELFF.